The 16 T cell receptor beta chains below were found in one sample sequenced in a study of cytomegalovirus exposure and HLA in healthy donors (dated by TCRdb to 2017 to 2019). Library method: the immunoSEQ multiplex PCR assay. For the multiplex PCR, a mixture combining 60 forward primers for TCR Vbeta segments and 13 reverse primers for TCR Jbeta segments was used. TCRdb provides this immuneACCESS table in a form limited to in-frame rearrangements. Some clones are lacking; in checked studies, under half of them reflect an unresolved V gene, and why the rest are absent is not known. This sample comprises some 180,000 clones, 60% to 80% of them detected only once. Together, the top ten hold less than 3.5% of the sample. Specimen: PBMCs. These receptors came from a woman between 25 and 40 years old in good health and CMV-seronegative.

The chain employs TRBV5-1 and TRBJ1-4, with 7 bases lining up with TRBD1. This CDR3 has 15 residues. Germline CDR1 and CDR2: SGHRS and YFSETQ. Trimming took 0 bases from V and 6 from J; bases not matched to a gene: 5. Here the CDR3 reads CASSLAGQGDEKLFF. The CDR3, as DNA: TGCGCCAGCAGCTTGGCAGGGCAGGGGGATGAAAAACTGTTTTTT.

The chain employs TRBV6-5 and TRBJ1-2, with a weak D call TRBD1 (6 bases). V lost 6 bases and J 8 bases, leaving 16 bases between the germline ends. CDR3 size: 13 residues. Per the germline V gene, CDR1 is MNHEY and CDR2 is SVGAGI. The CDR3 protein is CASRRSGDWGYTF. CDR3 DNA: TGTGCCAGCAGGCGTTCAGGGGATTGGGGCTACACCTTC.

CDR3 region: CASSQLDYRDYGYTF. Written as DNA, the CDR3 is TGTGCCAGCAGCCAGTTGGACTACCGTGACTATGGCTACACCTTC. The rearrangement joins TRBV14 to TRBJ1-2; D gene unclear. CDR1 is SGHDN and CDR2 is FVKESK in the germline V gene. This CDR3 has 15 residues. Trimming took off 3 bases at V and 3 bases at J, with 14 bases between the two ends.

The genes are TRBV5-1 and TRBJ2-7; D is possibly TRBD2 (5 bases). Germline V lookup: CDR1 SGHRS, CDR2 YFSETQ. Trimming cost V 3 bases and J 1 base, with 8 bases left between them. This CDR3 is 13 amino acids long. In DNA, the CDR3 is TGCGCCAGCAGCTGGACTCTTTCCTACGAGCAGTACTTC. This sequence encodes CASSWTLSYEQYF.

The CDR3 nucleotides are TGCGCCAGCAGCCATCTCTTGGGGCCTGTAGCGGCCCACGAGCAGTACTTC. This encodes CASSHLLGPVAAHEQYF. J is TRBJ2-7 and V is TRBV4-1, with D maybe TRBD2 (6 bases). Looked up from germline, CDR1 is MGHRA and CDR2 is YSYEKL. Trimming removed 3 bases at V and 5 bases at J, with 23 bases between. The CDR3 spans 17 residues.

The V and J genes are TRBV12-5 and TRBJ1-5, with D possibly matching TRBD1 (5 bases). The CDR3 consists of 14 residues. In germline, CDR1 is LGHNT, CDR2 FRNRAP. Trimming took off 6 bases at V and 3 bases at J, with 12 bases between the two ends. CDR3 DNA: TGTGCTAGTGGCCCCGGGACTCTCAATCAGCCCCAGCATTTT. Its protein product is CASGPGTLNQPQHF.

In this sample, this clone turned up a few times. This chain joins TRBV4-2 and TRBJ1-1; TRBD1 agrees at 7 bases. The V gene's germline CDR1 is LGHNA and CDR2 YNFKEQ. The CDR3 loop spans 16 amino acids. Trimming at V came to 2 bases and at J to 1 base, leaving 7 bases not matched to a gene. CDR3 coding DNA: TGTGCCAGCAGCCAACTATCGGGACAGCAGAACACTGAAGCTTTCTTT. As protein: CASSQLSGQQNTEAFF.

The chain joins TRBV2 to TRBJ1-2, with 9 bases fitting TRBD1. This CDR3 contains 13 residues. Germline V gene lookup returns CDR1 SNHLY and CDR2 FYNNEI. V shed 7 bases, J shed 6 bases, and the junction held 6 bases outside the gene matches. The CDR3 spells CASTGQGQDGYTF. In nucleotides, the CDR3 is TGTGCCAGCACCGGACAGGGGCAAGATGGCTACACCTTC.

This chain links TRBV2 with TRBJ1-2; TRBD1 aligns across 10 bases. Germline values: CDR1 SNHLY, CDR2 FYNNEI. V was pared by 4 bases and J by 6 bases, with 2 bases of the junction left unmatched. The CDR3 contains 13 residues. This CDR3 reads CASSGGTGDGYTF. The CDR3 DNA follows: TGTGCCAGCAGTGGGGGGACAGGGGATGGCTACACCTTC.

The count of this clone is one. The J gene is TRBJ1-4, the V gene TRBV11-2; no firm D call. In germline, CDR1 is SGHAT, CDR2 FQNNGV. The CDR3 has 13 amino acids. V was trimmed by 6 bases and J by 8 bases, leaving 13 bases between them. CDR3 residues: CASRTPLGEKLFF. DNA for the CDR3: TGTGCCAGCAGAACCCCCCTTGGCGAAAAACTGTTTTTT.

J is TRBJ1-4 and V is TRBV9; TRBD1 is a possible D gene (5 bases). Trimming took off 6 bases at V and 8 bases at J, with 20 bases between the two ends. CDR1 is SGDLS and CDR2 is YYNGEE in the germline V gene. The CDR3 extends over 15 amino acids. The CDR3 bases are TGTGCCAGCACCGCCACGGGGACTAACAGGGAAAAACTGTTTTTT. This encodes CASTATGTNREKLFF.

V usage is TRBV6-5 and J usage is TRBJ1-2; 7 bases are a match to TRBD1. The CDR3 is 12 amino acids. After removal of 8 bases from V and 5 bases from J, the junction contained 5 bases not matched to a gene. Germline CDR1 and CDR2: MNHEY and SVGAGI. The CDR3 spells CASGTGVYGYTF. CDR3 nucleotide sequence: TGTGCCAGCGGAACAGGGGTGTATGGCTACACCTTC.

The chain combines TRBV9 with TRBJ1-1; 10 bases agree with TRBD1. J lost 4 bases, V lost 3 bases, and 3 bases had no gene match. The CDR3 has 14 residues. CDR1 is SGDLS and CDR2 is YYNGEE in the germline V gene. Here the CDR3 reads CASSAWTGGTEAFF. The CDR3 nucleotides are TGTGCCAGCAGCGCCTGGACAGGGGGCACTGAAGCTTTCTTT.

The sample holds one count of this clone. The chain employs TRBV30 and TRBJ2-3; D ambiguous. V was shortened by 2 bases and J by 2 bases, with 5 bases between the two germline ends. Germline CDR1 and CDR2: GTSNPN and SVGIG (reference sequence). The CDR3 is made up of 12 amino acids. The CDR3 protein is CAWSSTTDTQYF. As DNA, the CDR3 is TGTGCCTGGAGTTCTACCACAGATACGCAGTATTTT.

A few counts support this clone. The chain joins TRBV10-2 to TRBJ2-7, with D perhaps matching TRBD2 (5 bases). V was clipped by 2 bases and J by 3 bases, with 14 bases between them. Germline V gives CDR1 WSHSY, CDR2 SAAADI. CDR3 length: 15 residues. CDR3 sequence (DNA): TGCGCCAGCAGTGAGCCTGGACTGATCGACTACGAGCAGTACTTC. Translated, it gives CASSEPGLIDYEQYF.

The chain has TRBV10-2 and TRBJ2-1, with TRBD2 matching over 9 bases. J lost 5 bases, V lost 6 bases, and 5 bases had no gene match. This CDR3 contains 14 residues. Germline V gives CDR1 WSHSY, CDR2 SAAADI. CDR3 loop: CASRTSGLHNEQFF. The CDR3 DNA sequence: TGCGCCAGCAGGACTAGCGGACTTCACAATGAGCAGTTCTTC.